This passage covers 27 T cell receptor beta chains from one sample sequenced in a study of control samples from healthy donors and cancer patients. Sequenced by immunoSEQ multiplex PCR; TCRdb stores in-frame clones only, minus some. The sample includes some 89,000 clones, 85% to 90% of them seen just once. The material sequenced was blood. These receptors were taken from a woman aged 35 to 49 in good health.

The CDR3 here is CASSSRSSQETQYF. DNA for the CDR3: TGCGCCAGCAGCTCACGGAGCTCCCAAGAGACCCAGTACTTC. The chain has TRBV5-1 and TRBJ2-5; D unresolved. V lost 3 bases and J 1 base, leaving 10 bases between the germline ends. CDR3 length: 14 amino acids. The germline gives CDR1 SGHRS, CDR2 YFSETQ.

The V and J genes are TRBV5-1 and TRBJ1-2; D is unresolved. The germline V and J ends were trimmed by 4 bases and 4 bases, with 8 bases remaining between them. This CDR3 is 12 amino acids long. Germline V lookup: CDR1 SGHRS, CDR2 YFSETQ. The CDR3 is CASSLSFYGYTF. The CDR3 region has the DNA TGCGCCAGCAGCCTCAGCTTCTATGGCTACACCTTC.

This CDR3 reads CASSSRGGYTF. In DNA form, the CDR3 reads TGTGCCAGCAGTTCCAGGGGAGGCTACACCTTC. The chain carries TRBV12-3 or TRBV12-4 and TRBJ1-2; D is perhaps TRBD1 (6 bases). This CDR3 contains 11 residues. The V and J ends lost 4 bases and 8 bases respectively, with 8 bases between them.

The genes are TRBV4-3 and TRBJ2-7; D is unclear. The V gene's germline CDR1 is LGHNA and CDR2 YSLEER. V was trimmed by 0 bases and J by 2 bases, leaving 5 bases between them. The CDR3 runs to 13 residues. In DNA form, the CDR3 reads TGCGCCAGCAGCCAAGACATAACCTACGAGCAGTACTTC. Residues: CASSQDITYEQYF.

This chain joins TRBV18 and TRBJ2-5; D may be TRBD1 or TRBD2 (6 bases each). CDR3 size: 17 residues. V dropped 1 base and J dropped 1 base, with 16 bases sitting between them. Germline CDR1 reads KGHSH; CDR2 reads LQKENI. CDR3: CASSPRLEGGAQETQYF. CDR3 DNA sequence: TGTGCCAGCTCACCACGGCTAGAGGGGGGAGCCCAAGAGACCCAGTACTTC.

This CDR3 reads CASSPAGTDANYGYTF. The CDR3 DNA sequence: TGTGCCAGCAGCCCCGCCGGGACAGATGCTAACTATGGCTACACCTTC. The chain links TRBV13 to TRBJ1-2; 7 nucleotides line up with TRBD1. The junction had 9 bases not matched to a gene; V was cut back by 5 bases and J by 0 bases. In germline, CDR1 is PRHDT, CDR2 FYEKMQ (reference sequence). This CDR3 is built from 16 residues.

V gene TRBV27 combines with J gene TRBJ1-2; D is possibly TRBD1 (6 bases). V was shortened by 6 bases and J by 3 bases, with 26 bases between the two germline ends. The CDR3 consists of 18 residues. Germline lookup yields CDR1 MNHEY and CDR2 SMNVEV (reference sequence). CDR3: CASSPYGGVLGADYGYTF. The CDR3, as DNA: TGTGCCAGCAGCCCTTATGGGGGTGTACTGGGGGCAGACTATGGCTACACCTTC.

This clone turned up a few times. The rearrangement uses TRBV30 and TRBJ1-2, with D perhaps matching TRBD1 (5 bases). Germline CDR1 GTSNPN, CDR2 SVGIG (reference sequence). The CDR3 consists of 14 residues. With 4 bases removed from V and 2 bases from J, the gap between germline ends came to 14 bases. The CDR3: CAWTRMGQNYGYTF. The CDR3 bases are TGTGCCTGGACCCGGATGGGGCAAAACTATGGCTACACCTTC.

V gene TRBV5-1 combines with J gene TRBJ2-1, with 12 bases identical to TRBD2. The germline CDR1 and CDR2 sequences are SGHRS and YFSETQ. The V segment lost 0 bases and the J segment 7 bases; nucleotides outside the gene matches: 8. This CDR3 spans 17 amino acids. The CDR3 coding sequence is TGCGCCAGCAGCTTGGTGGCTAGCGGGGGGGCCGGTAATGAGCAGTTCTTC. It encodes CASSLVASGGAGNEQFF.

The chain has TRBV6-2 or TRBV6-3 and TRBJ1-5; 8 bases map to TRBD1. Germline CDR1 MNHEY, CDR2 SVGEGT. The CDR3 has 15 amino acids. V gave up 6 bases and J gave up 4 bases; unmatched junction bases: 8. Here the CDR3 reads CASSLFGQGNQPQHF. For the CDR3, the DNA is TGTGCCAGCAGCCTCTTCGGACAGGGTAATCAGCCCCAGCATTTT.

V is TRBV19 and J is TRBJ2-2, with 7 nucleotides matching TRBD1. The CDR3 has 15 amino acids. Germline V gene lookup returns CDR1 LNHDA and CDR2 SQIVND (reference sequence). V shed 7 bases and J 4 bases; nucleotides not matched to a gene: 9. CDR3 DNA: TGTGCCAGTAAATTCGAGGGGGCTTTCACCGGGGAGCTGTTTTTT. Translating gives CASKFEGAFTGELFF.

This chain joins TRBV5-5 and TRBJ2-7, with 9 bases identical to TRBD1. The germline V gene encodes CDR1 SGHKS and CDR2 YYEKEE (reference sequence). The CDR3 runs to 14 residues. J gave up 3 bases and V 4 bases, and 5 bases lay outside the gene matches. The CDR3 sequence is CASSLGTGRYEQYF. The DNA for the CDR3 is TGTGCCAGCAGCCTGGGGACAGGGCGCTACGAGCAGTACTTC.

With respect to this clone: Other DNA sequences in this specimen translate into the identical CDR3. The V and J genes are TRBV25-1 and TRBJ1-1; D is unresolved. This CDR3 has 14 amino acids. Germline loops: CDR1 MGHDK, CDR2 SYGVNS. V lost 1 base, J lost 3 bases, and 9 bases lay in between. Here the CDR3 reads CASSEWEGDTEAFF. The DNA for the CDR3 is TGTGCCAGCAGTGAATGGGAGGGAGACACTGAAGCTTTCTTT.

The chain employs TRBV6-6 and TRBJ1-1, with D perhaps matching TRBD1 (5 bases). Germline V CDR1 and CDR2: MNHNY, SVGAGI (reference sequence). The CDR3 has 16 amino acids. Trimming left V 2 bases short and J 4 bases short, with 17 bases between. CDR3 nucleotide sequence: TGTGCCAGCAGTTACGATAGTCGGGGGAGTGGCACTGAAGCTTTCTTT. Its protein product is CASSYDSRGSGTEAFF.

The chain uses TRBV9 and TRBJ1-3; D uncertain. This CDR3 region has 17 residues. V gave up 0 bases and J gave up 0 bases, with 13 bases separating them. Germline CDR1 SGDLS, CDR2 YYNGEE. DNA for the CDR3: TGTGCCAGCAGCGTAGAATCGAGGGTGAGCTCTGGAAACACCATATATTTT. It specifies CASSVESRVSSGNTIYF.

V gene TRBV9 combines with J gene TRBJ2-3; 8 bases map to TRBD1. Germline loops: CDR1 SGDLS, CDR2 YYNGEE. With 3 bases clipped from V and 3 bases from J, the junction kept 9 bases outside the gene matches. The length of the CDR3 is 16 residues. In DNA, the CDR3 is TGTGCCAGCAGCGCCTTGGACAGGGTGGGTACAGATACGCAGTATTTT. It codes for CASSALDRVGTDTQYF.

The V gene is TRBV6-5, the J gene TRBJ1-1; maybe TRBD1 (5 bases). The V and J ends lost 2 bases and 2 bases respectively, with 6 bases between them. CDR3 length equals 13 residues. Germline assignment: CDR1 MNHEY and CDR2 SVGAGI. The CDR3 here is CASSYGGNTEAFF. CDR3 DNA sequence: TGTGCCAGCAGTTACGGGGGAAACACTGAAGCTTTCTTT.

The chain employs TRBV9 and TRBJ1-2, with D maybe TRBD1 (5 bases). Trimming removed 3 bases from V and 6 bases from J, with 12 bases in between. The germline CDR1 and CDR2 sequences are SGDLS and YYNGEE. CDR3 length: 13 amino acids. The chain's CDR3 is CASSAGTLDGYTF. CDR3 nucleotides: TGTGCCAGCAGCGCCGGGACCCTTGATGGCTACACCTTC.

This sequence joins TRBV7-2 and TRBJ1-5; no reliable D call. The germline V and J ends were trimmed by 5 bases and 5 bases, with 19 bases remaining between them. The CDR3 length is 16 residues. The V gene's germline CDR1 is SGHTA and CDR2 FQGNSA. The CDR3: CASSPGGSRVYQPQHF. DNA for the CDR3: TGTGCCAGCAGCCCAGGAGGCAGCCGAGTCTATCAGCCCCAGCATTTT.

The J gene is TRBJ2-2, the V gene TRBV6-5, with D maybe TRBD1 (7 bases). Germline V lookup: CDR1 MNHEY, CDR2 SVGAGI. V lost 10 bases and J 4 bases, leaving 19 bases between the germline ends. The CDR3 is made up of 15 amino acids. In DNA, the CDR3 is TGTGCCACCACCAAAAGACAGGGAGGCACCGGGGAGCTGTTTTTT. Amino acid sequence: CATTKRQGGTGELFF.

The J gene is TRBJ2-7, the V gene TRBV4-1; possible D gene TRBD1, 5 bases. The CDR3 is made up of 15 amino acids. Trimming pared 2 bases from V and 3 bases from J, leaving 14 bases between. CDR1 and CDR2 (germline): MGHRA, YSYEKL. CDR3 DNA sequence: TGCGCCAGCAGCCAACTAACAGGCGCCCACTACGAGCAGTACTTC. It translates to CASSQLTGAHYEQYF.

V gene TRBV3-1 (or the pseudogene TRBV3-2) combines with J gene TRBJ1-2, with D unclear. Trimming took off 4 bases at V and 8 bases at J, with 20 bases between the two ends. This CDR3 comprises 15 residues. In germline, CDR1 is LGHDT, CDR2 YNNKEL (reference sequence). The CDR3 loop reads CASSPRFPGPTGYTF. The CDR3 DNA is TGTGCCAGCAGCCCTAGATTCCCGGGTCCGACGGGCTACACCTTC.

The gene calls are TRBV2 and TRBJ1-5, with D unresolved. Germline V gene data show CDR1 as SNHLY and CDR2 as FYNNEI. Trimming removed 3 bases at V and 2 bases at J, with 11 bases between. The CDR3 is made up of 15 amino acids. The CDR3 nucleotides are TGTGCCAGCAGTGATGGGCAGGCCCGCAATCAGCCCCAGCATTTT. Its translation: CASSDGQARNQPQHF.

By sample share, this clone is medium-sized. The gene calls are TRBV7-2 and TRBJ2-7; TRBD2 aligns across 7 bases. CDR1 is SGHTA, CDR2 FQGNSA, per germline. The CDR3 has 14 amino acids. V trimming: 5 bases; J trimming: 3 bases; junction bases outside the gene matches: 7. Here the CDR3 reads CASSGEGLNYEQYF. The CDR3 bases are TGTGCCAGCAGCGGAGAGGGACTAAACTACGAGCAGTACTTC.

The DNA for the CDR3 is TGTGCCAGCAGCTCTATGTATGCGACAGTAAGCTCCTACGAGCAGTACTTC. Amino acids: CASSSMYATVSSYEQYF. The chain recombines TRBV5-6 with TRBJ2-7; maybe TRBD1 (5 bases). In germline, CDR1 is SGHDT, CDR2 YYEEEE. V gave up 3 bases and J gave up 0 bases, with 19 bases separating them. This CDR3 comprises 17 residues. The entire variable domain, with the rest obtained from reference TRBV5-6 and TRBJ2-7, is as follows: DAGVTQSPTHLIKTRGQQVTLRCSPKSGHDTVSWYQQALGQGPQFIFQYYEEEERQRGNFPDRFSGHQFPNYSSELNVNALLLGDSALYLCASSSMYATVSSYEQYFGPGTRLTVT.

This clone occurred a few times. The chain joins TRBV7-2 to TRBJ2-7; D call uncertain. The CDR3 runs to 14 residues. CDR1 SGHTA and CDR2 FQGNSA come from the germline V gene. V was clipped by 3 bases and J by 0 bases, with 9 bases between them. The CDR3 DNA reads TGTGCCAGCAGCTTTGGCACGAGCTCCTACGAGCAGTACTTC. Protein product: CASSFGTSSYEQYF.

The rearrangement uses TRBV14 and TRBJ2-5; 8 bases line up with TRBD2. Per germline, CDR1 SGHDN and CDR2 FVKESK. J lost 5 bases, V lost 1 base, and 0 bases had no gene match. The CDR3 extends over 13 amino acids. CDR3 sequence: CASSQGLAETQYF. In DNA, the CDR3 is TGTGCCAGCAGCCAAGGACTAGCGGAGACCCAGTACTTC.